These T cell receptor beta chains were read from a single sample in a study of blood T cell repertoires in COVID-19. Method: immunoSEQ multiplex PCR; TCRdb's copy keeps in-frame clones and lacks some. Here the sample spans about 330,000 clones, approximately 89% being singletons. The sample was PBMCs or T cells enriched from blood (not recorded which). The receptors shown here come from a man under 40 who had recovered from COVID-19. The conserved cysteine and the conserved F or W are not part of the CDR3 here.

TRBJ2-5 TRBV3-1/TRBV3-2 ASSQDSGGLETQY
TRBJ2-1 TRBV7-8 ASRPGLAGVYNEQF
TRBJ1-2 TRBV2 ASSEGWDSSYGYT
TRBJ2-7 TRBV5-4 ASSLAGLAGQY
TRBJ2-5 TRBV5-1 ASSLGAGQGAGETQY
TRBJ2-3 TRBV2 ASSGGTSGTDTQY
TRBJ1-3 TRBV28 ASSLSRSGNTIY
TRBJ2-3 TRBV15 ATSRDLQVPGNLLY
TRBJ1-2 TRBV5-1 ASSPTGGFGYT
TRBJ1-4 TRBV28 ASSLIGQGDEKLF
TRBJ1-2 TRBV15 ATSPKQGDYGYT
TRBJ1-3 TRBV10-3 ATRPYSGNTIY
TRBJ2-5 TRBV19 ASSKGGWGQETQY
TRBJ2-5 TRBV5-1 ASSLGLAGETQY
TRBJ2-2 TRBV7-2 ASSLSGPGGAGTGELF
TRBJ1-6 TRBV5-4 ASSLGRTGDSPLH
TRBJ2-1 TRBV27 ASRSSGKGDNEQF
TRBJ1-6 TRBV19 ASSEQGRNSPLH
TRBJ2-1 TRBV19 ASSTEGVGRAEQF
TRBJ1-1 TRBV10-3 AISERGWDTEAF
TRBJ1-1 TRBV7-9 ASSLQTGFDRAF
TRBJ2-2 TRBV7-6 ASSLRGALDTGELF
TRBJ2-7 TRBV11-2 ASSLGLGTVSFEQY
TRBJ1-2 TRBV7-3 ASSIDGGRGYT
TRBJ2-7 TRBV29-1 SVDRPGSYEQY
TRBJ1-5 TRBV28 ASSFQGNQPQH
TRBJ2-7 TRBV5-6 ASSLDAGVKTFAEQY
TRBJ1-4 TRBV28 ASSFLQYEKLF
TRBJ2-1 TRBV30 AWNQGVDEQF
TRBJ2-2 TRBV18 ASSPMGQTGELF
TRBJ2-7 TRBV19 ASSDRAGYEQY
TRBJ1-1 TRBV2 ASREAGANTEAF
TRBJ2-7 TRBV9 ASSETGLSYEQY
TRBJ1-5 TRBV2 ASSDSQASNQPQH
TRBJ2-5 TRBV24-1 ATSDPGGSQETQY
TRBJ2-5 TRBV9 ASSPGGFQETQY
TRBJ2-5 TRBV18 ASSPRTGDQETQY
TRBJ2-6 TRBV18 ASSDMTAGANVLT
TRBJ2-5 TRBV13 ASSLGYQGLETQY
TRBJ1-6 TRBV9 ASSEQNRGNSYNSPLH
TRBJ2-2 TRBV5-1 ASRPPAGGTNTGELF
TRBJ2-3 TRBV11-3 ASSPRTSSDTQY
TRBJ1-1 TRBV12-5 ASGLDRAAEAF
TRBJ1-2 TRBV28 ASSPQGGLTYGYT
TRBJ1-3 TRBV5-4 ASSLDRGPGNTIY
TRBJ2-7 TRBV10-3 AIRDWTGESYEQY
TRBJ2-7 TRBV3-1/TRBV3-2 ASSPTGSSYYEQY
TRBJ1-4 TRBV6-5 ASSYSTANEKLF
TRBJ1-2 TRBV15 ATSRGTQESYGYT
TRBJ1-5 TRBV6-5 ASSYLGQTSPQH
TRBJ1-1 TRBV11-2 ASSARQGMNTEAF
TRBJ1-1 TRBV10-1 ASTAGDSNTEAF
TRBJ1-6 TRBV28 ASSLLIQGRYNSPLH